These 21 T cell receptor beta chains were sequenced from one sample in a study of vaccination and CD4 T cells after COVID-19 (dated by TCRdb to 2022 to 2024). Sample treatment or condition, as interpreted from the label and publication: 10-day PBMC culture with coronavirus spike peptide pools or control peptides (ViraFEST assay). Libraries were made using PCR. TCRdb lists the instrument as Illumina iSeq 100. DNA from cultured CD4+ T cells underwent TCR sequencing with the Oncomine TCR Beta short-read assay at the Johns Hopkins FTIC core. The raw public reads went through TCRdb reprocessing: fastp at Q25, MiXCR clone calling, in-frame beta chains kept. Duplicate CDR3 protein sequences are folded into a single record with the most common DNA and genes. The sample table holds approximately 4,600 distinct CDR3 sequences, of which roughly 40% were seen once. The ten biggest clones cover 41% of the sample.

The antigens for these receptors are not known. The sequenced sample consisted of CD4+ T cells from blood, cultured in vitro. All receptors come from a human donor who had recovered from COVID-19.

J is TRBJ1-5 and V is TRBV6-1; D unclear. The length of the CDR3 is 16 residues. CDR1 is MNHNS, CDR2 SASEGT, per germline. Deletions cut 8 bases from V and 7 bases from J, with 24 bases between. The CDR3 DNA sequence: TGTGCCAGCTGTCCCGTGACTTGGGGAGGAGAACAGCCCCAGCATTTT. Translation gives CASCPVTWGGEQPQHF.

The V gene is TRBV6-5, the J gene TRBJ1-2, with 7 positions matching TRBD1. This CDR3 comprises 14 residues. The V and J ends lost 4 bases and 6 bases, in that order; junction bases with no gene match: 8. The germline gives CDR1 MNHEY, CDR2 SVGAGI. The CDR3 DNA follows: TGTGCCAGCAGTTCCCAGGACAGGTACGATGGCTACACCTTC. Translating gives CASSSQDRYDGYTF.

CDR3 loop: CAWSQNSNQPQHF. The CDR3 region has the DNA TGTGCCTGGAGTCAAAATAGCAATCAGCCCCAGCATTTT. This chain joins TRBV30 and TRBJ1-5; unclear D gene. Trimming took off 2 bases at V and 0 bases at J, with 5 bases between the two ends. The CDR3 is made up of 13 amino acids. CDR1 is GTSNPN, CDR2 SVGIG, per germline (reference sequence).

CDR3 loop: CASSSGQSAYEQYF. In nucleotides, the CDR3 is TGTGCCAGCAGCTCGGGACAATCGGCCTACGAGCAGTACTTC. The chain is built from TRBV7-9 and TRBJ2-7; D may be TRBD1 (6 bases). CDR1 SEHNR and CDR2 FQNEAQ come from the germline V gene (reference sequence). The CDR3 extends over 14 amino acids. V shed 4 bases and J shed 2 bases, with 12 bases lying between them.

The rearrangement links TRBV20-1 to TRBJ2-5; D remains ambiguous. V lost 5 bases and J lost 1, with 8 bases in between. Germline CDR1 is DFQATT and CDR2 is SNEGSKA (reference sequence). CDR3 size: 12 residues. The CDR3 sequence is CSAAGRQETQYF. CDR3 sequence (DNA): TGCAGTGCTGCAGGTCGCCAAGAGACCCAGTACTTC.

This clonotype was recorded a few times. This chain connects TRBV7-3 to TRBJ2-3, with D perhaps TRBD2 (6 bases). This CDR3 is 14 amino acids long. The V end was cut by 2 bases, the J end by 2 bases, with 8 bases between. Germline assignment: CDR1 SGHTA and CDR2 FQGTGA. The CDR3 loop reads CASSLGGFTDTQYF. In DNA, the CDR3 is TGTGCCAGCAGCTTAGGAGGGTTCACAGATACGCAGTATTTT. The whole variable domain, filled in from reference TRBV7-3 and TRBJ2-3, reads GAGVSQTPSNKVTEKGKYVELRCDPISGHTALYWYRQSLGQGPEFLIYFQGTGAADDSGLPNDRFFAVRPEGSVSTLKIQRTERGDSAVYLCASSLGGFTDTQYFGPGTRLTVL.

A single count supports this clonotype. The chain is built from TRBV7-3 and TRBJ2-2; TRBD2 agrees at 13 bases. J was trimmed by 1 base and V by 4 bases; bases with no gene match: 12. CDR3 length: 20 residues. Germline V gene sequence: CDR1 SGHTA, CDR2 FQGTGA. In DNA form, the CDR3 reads TGTGCCAGCAGCTCCTCAGGCGGACTAGCGGGGGCCCTGAACACCGGGGAGCTGTTTTTT. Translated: CASSSSGGLAGALNTGELFF.

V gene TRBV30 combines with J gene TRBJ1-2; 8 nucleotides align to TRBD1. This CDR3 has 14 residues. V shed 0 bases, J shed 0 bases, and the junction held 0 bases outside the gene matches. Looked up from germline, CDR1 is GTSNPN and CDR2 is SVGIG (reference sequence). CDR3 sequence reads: CAWSVQGANYGYTF. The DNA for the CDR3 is TGTGCCTGGAGTGTACAGGGGGCTAACTATGGCTACACCTTC.

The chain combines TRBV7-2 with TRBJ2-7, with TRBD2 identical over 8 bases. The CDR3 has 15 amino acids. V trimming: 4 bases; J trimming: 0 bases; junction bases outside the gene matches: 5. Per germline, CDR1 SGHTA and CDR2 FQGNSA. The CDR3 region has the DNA TGTGCCAGCAGCTCAGCCGGGACTAGCTCCTACGAGCAGTACTTC. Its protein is CASSSAGTSSYEQYF.

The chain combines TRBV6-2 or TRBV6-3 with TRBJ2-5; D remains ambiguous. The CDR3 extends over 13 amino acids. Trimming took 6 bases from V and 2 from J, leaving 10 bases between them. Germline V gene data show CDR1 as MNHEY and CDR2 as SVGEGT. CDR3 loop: CASSDASQETQYF. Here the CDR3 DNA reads TGTGCCAGCAGCGATGCCTCTCAAGAGACCCAGTACTTC.

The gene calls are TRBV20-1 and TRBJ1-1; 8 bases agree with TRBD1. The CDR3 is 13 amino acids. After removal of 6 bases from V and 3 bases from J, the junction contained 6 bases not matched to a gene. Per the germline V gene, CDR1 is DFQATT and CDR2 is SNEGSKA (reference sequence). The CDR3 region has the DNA TGCAGTGCCTGCAGGGGGCGAGACACTGAAGCTTTCTTT. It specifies CSACRGRDTEAFF.

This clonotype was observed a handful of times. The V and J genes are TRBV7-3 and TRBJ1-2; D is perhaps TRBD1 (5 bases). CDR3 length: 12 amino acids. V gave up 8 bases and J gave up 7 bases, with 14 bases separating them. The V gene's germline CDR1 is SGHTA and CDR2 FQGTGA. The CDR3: CASGTRESGYTF. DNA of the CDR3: TGTGCCAGCGGAACCAGGGAAAGTGGCTACACCTTC.

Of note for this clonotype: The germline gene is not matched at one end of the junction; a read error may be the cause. The CDR3 sequence: CASSFLSSNGGLFF. The CDR3 nucleotides are TGTGCCAGCAGCTTTCTCAGTTCCAACGGGGGGCTGTTTTTT. V usage is TRBV7-6 and J usage is TRBJ2-2; D may be TRBD2 (6 bases). CDR1 and CDR2 from the germline V gene are SGHVS and FNYEAQ. The CDR3 has 14 residues. The whole variable domain, filled in from reference TRBV7-6 and TRBJ2-2, reads GAGVSQSPRYKVTKRGQDVALRCDPISGHVSLYWYRQALGQGPEFLTYFNYEAQQDKSGLPNDRFSAERPEGSISTLTIQRTEQRDSAMYRCASSFLSSNGGLFFGEGSRLTVL.

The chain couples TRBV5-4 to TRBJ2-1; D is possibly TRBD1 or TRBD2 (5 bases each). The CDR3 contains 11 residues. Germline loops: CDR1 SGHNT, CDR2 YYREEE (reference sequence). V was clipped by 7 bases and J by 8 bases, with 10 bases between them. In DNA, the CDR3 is TGTGCCAGCGGGTGGGGGTATGAGCAGTTCTTC. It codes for CASGWGYEQFF. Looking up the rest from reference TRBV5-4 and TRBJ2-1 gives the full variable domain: ETGVTQSPTHLIKTRGQQVTLRCSSQSGHNTVSWYQQALGQGPQFIFQYYREEENGRGNFPPRFSGLQFPNYSSELNVNALELDDSALYLCASGWGYEQFFGPGTRLTVL.

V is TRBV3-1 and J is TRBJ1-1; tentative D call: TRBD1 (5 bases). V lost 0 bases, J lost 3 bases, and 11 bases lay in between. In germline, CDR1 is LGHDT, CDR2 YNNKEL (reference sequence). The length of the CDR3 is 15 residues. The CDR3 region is CASSQDYPGDTEAFF. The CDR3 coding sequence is TGTGCCAGCAGCCAAGATTACCCGGGGGACACTGAAGCTTTCTTT.

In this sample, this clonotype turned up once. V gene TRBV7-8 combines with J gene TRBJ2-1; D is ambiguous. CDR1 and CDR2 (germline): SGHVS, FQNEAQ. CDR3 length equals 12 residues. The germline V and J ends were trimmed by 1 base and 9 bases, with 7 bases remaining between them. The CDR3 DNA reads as TGTGCCAGCAGCTTAGTTGCTCGTGAGCAGTTCTTC. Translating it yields CASSLVAREQFF.

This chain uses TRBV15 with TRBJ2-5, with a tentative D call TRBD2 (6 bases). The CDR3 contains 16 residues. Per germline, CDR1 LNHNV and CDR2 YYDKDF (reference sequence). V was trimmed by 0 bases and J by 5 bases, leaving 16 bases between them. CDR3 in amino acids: CATSRDPTDREETQYF. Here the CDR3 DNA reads TGTGCCACCAGCAGAGATCCGACAGATCGGGAGGAGACCCAGTACTTC.

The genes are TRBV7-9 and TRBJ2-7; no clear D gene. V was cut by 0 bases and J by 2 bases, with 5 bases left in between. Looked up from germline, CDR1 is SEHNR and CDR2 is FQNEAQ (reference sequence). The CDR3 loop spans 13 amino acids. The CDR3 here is CASSLAGTYEQYF. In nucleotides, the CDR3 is TGTGCCAGCAGCTTAGCGGGCACCTACGAGCAGTACTTC.

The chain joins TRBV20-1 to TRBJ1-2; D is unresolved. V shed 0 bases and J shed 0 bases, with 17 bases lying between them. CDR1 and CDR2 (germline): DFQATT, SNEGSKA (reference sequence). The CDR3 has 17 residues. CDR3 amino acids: CSARERVRTAPNYGYTF. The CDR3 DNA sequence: TGCAGTGCTAGAGAACGAGTCAGGACGGCCCCTAACTATGGCTACACCTTC.

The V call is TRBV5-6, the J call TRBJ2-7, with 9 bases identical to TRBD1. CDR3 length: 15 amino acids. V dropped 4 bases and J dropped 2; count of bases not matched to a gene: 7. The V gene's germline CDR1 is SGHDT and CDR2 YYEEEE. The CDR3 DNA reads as TGTGCCAGCAGCCGATGGGACAGGGCCACCTACGAGCAGTACTTC. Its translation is CASSRWDRATYEQYF.

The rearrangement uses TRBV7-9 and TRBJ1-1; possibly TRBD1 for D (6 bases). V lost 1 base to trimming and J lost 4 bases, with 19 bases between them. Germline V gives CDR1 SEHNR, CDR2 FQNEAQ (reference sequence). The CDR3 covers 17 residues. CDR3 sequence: CASSLVALDTGSTEAFF. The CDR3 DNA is TGTGCCAGCAGCTTAGTCGCCCTGGATACAGGGAGCACTGAAGCTTTCTTT.